This TCR beta chain was recorded in a study of Ad26.COV2.S vaccination and SARS-CoV-2 variants. Across the whole study: Participant was drawn from the COV1001 Ad26.COV2.S trial arm. Overall study results and limits: The placebo group had lower spike-specific TCR breadth than the vaccine recipients did.

Trimming removed 4 bases from V and 0 bases from J, with 13 bases in between. Germline CDR1 MNHEY, CDR2 SMNVEV (reference sequence). This CDR3 has 17 residues. Indicated treatment: 19 received Ad26.COV2.S at low or high dose, single or two shots; 5 received placebo; per-sample allocation not given. All samples were drawn on day 63, counting from the first vaccine or placebo injection. Donor was an adult aged 18-55 years in Boston. Of note for this clone: What it binds is not known.

Some clones are missing from TCRdb's copy, which holds only in-frame ones; the method was immunoSEQ multiplex PCR. The sample records about 220,000 clones, approximately 88% being singletons. This receptor was obtained from a person between 18 and 60 years old who received the Ad26.COV2.S COVID-19 vaccine or a placebo. This specimen was peripheral blood, taken in a trial of Ad26.COV2.S vaccine versus placebo. The chain carries TRBV27 and TRBJ1-6; perhaps TRBD1 as D (5 bases). CDR3 coding DNA: TGTGCCAGCAGTTCCGTCGGGGGGAGCTCCTATAATTCACCCCTCCACTTT. This encodes CASSSVGGSSYNSPLHF.